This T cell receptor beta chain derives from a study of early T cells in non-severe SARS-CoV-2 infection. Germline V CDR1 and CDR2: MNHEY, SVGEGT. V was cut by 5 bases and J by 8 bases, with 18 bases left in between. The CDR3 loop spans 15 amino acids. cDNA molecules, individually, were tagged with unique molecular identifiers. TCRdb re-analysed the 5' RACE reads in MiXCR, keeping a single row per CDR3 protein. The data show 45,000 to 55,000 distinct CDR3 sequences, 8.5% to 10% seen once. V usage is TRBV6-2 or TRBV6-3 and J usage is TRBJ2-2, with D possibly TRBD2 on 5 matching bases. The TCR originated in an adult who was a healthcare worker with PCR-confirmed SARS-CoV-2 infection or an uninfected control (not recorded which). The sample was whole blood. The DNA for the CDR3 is TGTGCCAGCAGTGTCTTGGACTTCTTCCCGGGGGAGCTGTTTTTT. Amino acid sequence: CASSVLDFFPGELFF.